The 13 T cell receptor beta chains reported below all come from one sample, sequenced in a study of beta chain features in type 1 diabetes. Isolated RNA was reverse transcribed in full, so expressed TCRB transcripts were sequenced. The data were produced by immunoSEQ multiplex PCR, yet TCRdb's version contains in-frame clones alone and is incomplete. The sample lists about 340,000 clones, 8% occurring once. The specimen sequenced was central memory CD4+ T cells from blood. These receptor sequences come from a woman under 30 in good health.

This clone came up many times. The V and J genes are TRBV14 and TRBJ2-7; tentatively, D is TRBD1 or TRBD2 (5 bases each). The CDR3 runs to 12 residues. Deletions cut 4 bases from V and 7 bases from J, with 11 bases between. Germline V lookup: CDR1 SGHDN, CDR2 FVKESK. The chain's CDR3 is CASSRGFREQYF. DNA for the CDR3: TGTGCCAGCAGCCGGGGGTTTCGGGAGCAGTACTTC. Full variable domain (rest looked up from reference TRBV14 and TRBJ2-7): EAGVTQFPSHSVIEKGQTVTLRCDPISGHDNLYWYRRVMGKEIKFLLHFVKESKQDESGMPNNRFLAERTGGTYSTLKVQPAELEDSGVYFCASSRGFREQYFGPGTRLTVT.

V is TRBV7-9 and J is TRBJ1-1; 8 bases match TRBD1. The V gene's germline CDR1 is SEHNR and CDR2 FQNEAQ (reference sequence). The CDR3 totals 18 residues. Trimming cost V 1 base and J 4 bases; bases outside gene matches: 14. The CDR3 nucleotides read TGTGCCAGCAGCTTAGGGACCCTCCTTCTTACAGGGGGCACTGAAGCTTTCTTT. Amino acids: CASSLGTLLLTGGTEAFF.

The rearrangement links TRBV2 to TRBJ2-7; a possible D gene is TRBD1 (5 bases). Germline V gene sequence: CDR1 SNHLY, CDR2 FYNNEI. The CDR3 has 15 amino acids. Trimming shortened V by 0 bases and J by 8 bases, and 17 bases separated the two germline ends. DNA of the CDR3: TGTGCCAGCAGTGAAGCGCGGTTGACAGTCTCTAAGCAGTACTTC. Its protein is CASSEARLTVSKQYF. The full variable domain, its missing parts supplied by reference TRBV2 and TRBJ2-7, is EPEVTQTPSHQVTQMGQEVILRCVPISNHLYFYWYRQILGQKVEFLVSFYNNEISEKSEIFDDQFSVERPDGSNFTLKIRSTKLEDSAMYFCASSEARLTVSKQYFGPGTRLTVT.

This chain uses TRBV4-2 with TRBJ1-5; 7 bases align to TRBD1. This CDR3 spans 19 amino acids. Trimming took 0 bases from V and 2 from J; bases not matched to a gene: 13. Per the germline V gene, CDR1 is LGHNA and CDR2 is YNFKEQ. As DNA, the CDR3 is TGTGCCAGCAGCCAAGACAGGGGGGATCCTAAATCCGGCAATCAGCCCCAGCATTTT. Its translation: CASSQDRGDPKSGNQPQHF.

This chain's CDR3 is CASSLSSGAYGYTF. The CDR3, as DNA: TGTGCCAGCAGTTTATCATCAGGGGCCTATGGCTACACCTTC. This chain connects TRBV28 to TRBJ1-2; maybe TRBD1 (6 bases). Germline V gene data show CDR1 as MDHEN and CDR2 as SYDVKM. Trimming removed 1 base at V and 4 bases at J, with 10 bases between. CDR3 length: 14 amino acids.

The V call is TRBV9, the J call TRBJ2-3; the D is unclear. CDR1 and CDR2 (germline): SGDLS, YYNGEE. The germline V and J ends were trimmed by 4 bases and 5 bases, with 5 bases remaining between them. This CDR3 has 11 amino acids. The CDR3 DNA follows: TGTGCCAGCAGCCAACTAGATACGCAGTATTTT. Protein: CASSQLDTQYF.

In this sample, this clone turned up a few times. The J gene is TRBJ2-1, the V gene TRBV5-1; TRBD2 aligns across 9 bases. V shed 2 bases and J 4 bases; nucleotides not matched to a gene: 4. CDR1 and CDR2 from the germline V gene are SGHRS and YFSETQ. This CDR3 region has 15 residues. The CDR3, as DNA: TGCGCCAGCAGCTTTGTAGCGGGGGTGTACAATGAGCAGTTCTTC. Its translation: CASSFVAGVYNEQFF. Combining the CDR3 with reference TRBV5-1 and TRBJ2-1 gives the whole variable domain KAGVTQTPRYLIKTRGQQVTLSCSPISGHRSVSWYQQTPGQGLQFLFEYFSETQRNKGNFPGRFSGRQFSNSRSEMNVSTLELGDSALYLCASSFVAGVYNEQFFGPGTRLTVL.

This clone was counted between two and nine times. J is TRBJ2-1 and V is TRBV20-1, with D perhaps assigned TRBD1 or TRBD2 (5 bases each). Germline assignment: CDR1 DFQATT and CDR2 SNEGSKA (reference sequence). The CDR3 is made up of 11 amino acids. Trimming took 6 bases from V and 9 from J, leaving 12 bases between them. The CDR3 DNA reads TGCAGTGCGGGGACCCAGGGTGAGCAGTTCTTC. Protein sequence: CSAGTQGEQFF.

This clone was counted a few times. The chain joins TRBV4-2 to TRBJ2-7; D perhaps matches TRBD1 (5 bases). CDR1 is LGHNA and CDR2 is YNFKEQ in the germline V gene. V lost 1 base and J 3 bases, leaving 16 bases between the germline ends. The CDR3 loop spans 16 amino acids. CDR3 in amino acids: CASSQGYRQGHYEQYF. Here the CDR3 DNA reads TGTGCCAGCAGCCAAGGTTACCGTCAGGGCCACTACGAGCAGTACTTC.

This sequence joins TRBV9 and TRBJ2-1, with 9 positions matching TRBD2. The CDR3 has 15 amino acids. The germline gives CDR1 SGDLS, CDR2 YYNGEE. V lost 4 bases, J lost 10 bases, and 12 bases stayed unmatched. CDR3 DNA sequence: TGTGCCAGCAGCCCCGCGGGAGGGGGAGGTTCGGAGCAGTTCTTC. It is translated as CASSPAGGGGSEQFF.

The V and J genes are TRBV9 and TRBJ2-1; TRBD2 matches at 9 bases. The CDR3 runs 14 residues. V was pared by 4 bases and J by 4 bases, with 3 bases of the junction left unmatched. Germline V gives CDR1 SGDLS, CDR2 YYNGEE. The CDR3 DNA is TGTGCCAGCAGCATCAGCGGGGGGTACAATGAGCAGTTCTTC. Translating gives CASSISGGYNEQFF.

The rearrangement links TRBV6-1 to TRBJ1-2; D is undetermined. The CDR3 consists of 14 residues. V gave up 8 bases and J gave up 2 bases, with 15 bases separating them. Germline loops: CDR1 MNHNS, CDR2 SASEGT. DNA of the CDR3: TGTGCCAGCCGCCTCGGCCTTAAAAACTATGGCTACACCTTC. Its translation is CASRLGLKNYGYTF.

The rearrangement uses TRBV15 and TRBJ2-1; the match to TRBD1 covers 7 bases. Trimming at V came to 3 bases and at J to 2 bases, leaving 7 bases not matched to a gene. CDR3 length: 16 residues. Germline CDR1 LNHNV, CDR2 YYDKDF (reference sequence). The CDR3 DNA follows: TGTGCCACCAGCAGGGATAAGGACAGGACCTACAATGAGCAGTTCTTC. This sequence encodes CATSRDKDRTYNEQFF.